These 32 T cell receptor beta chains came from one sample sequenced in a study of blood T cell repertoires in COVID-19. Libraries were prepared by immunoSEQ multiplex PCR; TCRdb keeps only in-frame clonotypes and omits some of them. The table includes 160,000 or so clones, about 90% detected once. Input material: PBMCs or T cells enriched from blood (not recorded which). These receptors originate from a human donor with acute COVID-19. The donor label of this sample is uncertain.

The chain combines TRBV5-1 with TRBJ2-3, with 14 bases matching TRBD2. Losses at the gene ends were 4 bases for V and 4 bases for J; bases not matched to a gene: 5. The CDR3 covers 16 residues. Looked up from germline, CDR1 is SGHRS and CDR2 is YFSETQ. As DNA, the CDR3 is TGCGCCAGCAGCGCCTTGACTAGCGGGGGGGCAGATACGCAGTATTTT. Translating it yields CASSALTSGGADTQYF. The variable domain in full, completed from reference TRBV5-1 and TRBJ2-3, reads KAGVTQTPRYLIKTRGQQVTLSCSPISGHRSVSWYQQTPGQGLQFLFEYFSETQRNKGNFPGRFSGRQFSNSRSEMNVSTLELGDSALYLCASSALTSGGADTQYFGPGTRLTVL.

DNA for the CDR3: TGCGCCAGCAGCCAGGGGACTAGCGGAGGACCCCAAGAGACCCAGTACTTC. This encodes CASSQGTSGGPQETQYF. J is TRBJ2-5 and V is TRBV4-1; 11 positions match TRBD2. The V and J ends lost 3 bases and 1 base, in that order; junction bases with no gene match: 7. CDR1 is MGHRA, CDR2 YSYEKL, per germline. CDR3 length equals 17 residues.

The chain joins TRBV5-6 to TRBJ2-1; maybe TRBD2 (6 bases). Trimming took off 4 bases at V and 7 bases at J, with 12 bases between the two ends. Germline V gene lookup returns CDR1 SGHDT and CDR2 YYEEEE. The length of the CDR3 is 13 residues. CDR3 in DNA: TGTGCCAGCAGCCTGGACTATAGAAATGAGCAGTTCTTC. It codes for CASSLDYRNEQFF.

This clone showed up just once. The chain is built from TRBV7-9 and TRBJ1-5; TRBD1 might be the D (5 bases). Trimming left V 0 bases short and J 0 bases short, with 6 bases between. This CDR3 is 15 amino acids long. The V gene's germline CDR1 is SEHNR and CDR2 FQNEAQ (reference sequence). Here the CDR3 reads CASSLATGSNQPQHF. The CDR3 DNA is TGTGCCAGCAGCTTAGCCACAGGTAGCAATCAGCCCCAGCATTTT.

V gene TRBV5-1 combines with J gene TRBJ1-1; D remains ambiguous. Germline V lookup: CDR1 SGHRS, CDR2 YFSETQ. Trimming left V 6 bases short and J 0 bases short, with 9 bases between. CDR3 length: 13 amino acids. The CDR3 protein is CASTEQLNTEAFF. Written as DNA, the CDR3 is TGCGCCAGCACCGAACAGCTGAACACTGAAGCTTTCTTT. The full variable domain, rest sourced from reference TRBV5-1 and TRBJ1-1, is KAGVTQTPRYLIKTRGQQVTLSCSPISGHRSVSWYQQTPGQGLQFLFEYFSETQRNKGNFPGRFSGRQFSNSRSEMNVSTLELGDSALYLCASTEQLNTEAFFGQGTRLTVV.

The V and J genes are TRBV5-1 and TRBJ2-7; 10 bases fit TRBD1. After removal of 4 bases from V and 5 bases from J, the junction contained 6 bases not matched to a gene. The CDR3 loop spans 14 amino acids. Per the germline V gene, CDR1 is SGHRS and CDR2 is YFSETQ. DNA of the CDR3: TGCGCCAGCAGCCCGGACAGGGGGATCGACGAGCAGTACTTC. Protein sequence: CASSPDRGIDEQYF.

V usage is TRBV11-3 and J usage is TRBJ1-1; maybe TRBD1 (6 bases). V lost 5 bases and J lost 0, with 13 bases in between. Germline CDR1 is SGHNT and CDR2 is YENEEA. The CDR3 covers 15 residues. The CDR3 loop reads CASSPGGGLNTEAFF. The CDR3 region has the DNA TGTGCCAGCAGCCCAGGTGGGGGCCTGAACACTGAAGCTTTCTTT.

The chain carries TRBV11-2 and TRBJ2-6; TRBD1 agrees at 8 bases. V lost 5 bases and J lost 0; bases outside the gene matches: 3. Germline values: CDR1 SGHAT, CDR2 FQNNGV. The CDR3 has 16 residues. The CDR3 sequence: CASSPQGASGANVLTF. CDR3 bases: TGTGCCAGCAGCCCCCAGGGGGCCTCTGGGGCCAACGTCCTGACTTTC.

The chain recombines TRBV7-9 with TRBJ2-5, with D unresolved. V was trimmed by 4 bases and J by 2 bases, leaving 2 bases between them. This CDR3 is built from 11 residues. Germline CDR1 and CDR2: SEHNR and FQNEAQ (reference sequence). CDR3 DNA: TGTGCCAGCAGCTCACAAGAGACCCAGTACTTC. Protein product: CASSSQETQYF.

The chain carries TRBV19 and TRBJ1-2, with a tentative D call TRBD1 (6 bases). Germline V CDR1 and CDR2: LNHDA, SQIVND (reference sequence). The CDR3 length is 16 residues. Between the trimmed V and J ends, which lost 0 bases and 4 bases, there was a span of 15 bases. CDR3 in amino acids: CASSIDRNRVVYGYTF. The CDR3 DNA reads TGTGCCAGTAGTATAGATCGGAACAGGGTGGTCTATGGCTACACCTTC.

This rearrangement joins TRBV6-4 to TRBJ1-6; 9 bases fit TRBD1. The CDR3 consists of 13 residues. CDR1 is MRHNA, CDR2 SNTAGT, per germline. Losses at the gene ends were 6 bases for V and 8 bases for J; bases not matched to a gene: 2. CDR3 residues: CASSRDRDSPLHF. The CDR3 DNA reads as TGTGCCAGCAGCCGGGACAGGGATTCACCCCTCCACTTT.

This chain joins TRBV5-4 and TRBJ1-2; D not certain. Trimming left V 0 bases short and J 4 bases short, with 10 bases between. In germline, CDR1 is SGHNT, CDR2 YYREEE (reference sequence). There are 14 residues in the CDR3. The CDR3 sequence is CASSLGQETYGYTF. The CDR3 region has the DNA TGTGCCAGCAGCTTGGGGCAGGAAACCTATGGCTACACCTTC.

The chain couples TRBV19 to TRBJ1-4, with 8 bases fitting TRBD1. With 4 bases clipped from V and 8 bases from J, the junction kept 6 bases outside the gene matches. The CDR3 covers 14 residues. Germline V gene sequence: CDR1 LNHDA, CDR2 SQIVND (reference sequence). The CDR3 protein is CASSTGTGGEKLFF. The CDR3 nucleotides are TGTGCCAGTAGTACCGGGACAGGAGGGGAAAAACTGTTTTTT.

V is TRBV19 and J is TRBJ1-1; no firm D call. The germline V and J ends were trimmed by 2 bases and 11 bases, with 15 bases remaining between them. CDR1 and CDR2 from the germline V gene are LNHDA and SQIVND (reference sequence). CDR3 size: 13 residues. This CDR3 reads CASSISSGSGAFF. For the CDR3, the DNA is TGTGCCAGTAGTATATCATCGGGGTCGGGGGCTTTCTTT.

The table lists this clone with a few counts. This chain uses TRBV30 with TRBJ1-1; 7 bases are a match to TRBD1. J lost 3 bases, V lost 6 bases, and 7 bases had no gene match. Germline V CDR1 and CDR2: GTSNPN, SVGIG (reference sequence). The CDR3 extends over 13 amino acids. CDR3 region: CACQTTGDTEAFF. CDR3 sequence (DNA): TGTGCCTGTCAAACCACAGGGGACACTGAAGCTTTCTTT.

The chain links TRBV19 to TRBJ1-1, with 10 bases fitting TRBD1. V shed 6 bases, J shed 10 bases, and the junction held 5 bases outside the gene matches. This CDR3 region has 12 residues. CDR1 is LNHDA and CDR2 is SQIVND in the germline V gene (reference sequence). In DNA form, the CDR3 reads TGTGCCAGTAGCTTCGGACAGGGGGTAGCTTTCTTT. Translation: CASSFGQGVAFF.

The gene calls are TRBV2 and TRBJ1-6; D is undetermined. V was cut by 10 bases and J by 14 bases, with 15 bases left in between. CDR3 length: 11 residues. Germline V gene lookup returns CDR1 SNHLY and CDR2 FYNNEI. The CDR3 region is CATFRGKALHF. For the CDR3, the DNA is TGTGCCACCTTCAGAGGGAAGGCCCTCCACTTT.

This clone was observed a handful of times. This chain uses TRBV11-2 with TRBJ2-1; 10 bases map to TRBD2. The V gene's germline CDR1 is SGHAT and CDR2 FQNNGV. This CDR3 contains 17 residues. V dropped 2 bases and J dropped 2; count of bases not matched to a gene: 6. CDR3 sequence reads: CASSLSRLAGPYNEQFF. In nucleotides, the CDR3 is TGTGCCAGCAGCTTATCAAGACTAGCGGGTCCCTACAATGAGCAGTTCTTC.

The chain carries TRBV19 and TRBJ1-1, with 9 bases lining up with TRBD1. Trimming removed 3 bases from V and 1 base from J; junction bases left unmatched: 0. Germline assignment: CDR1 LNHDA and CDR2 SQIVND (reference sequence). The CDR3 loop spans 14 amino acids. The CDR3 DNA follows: TGTGCCAGTAGTATGGGACAGGGGAACACTGAAGCTTTCTTT. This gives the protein CASSMGQGNTEAFF.

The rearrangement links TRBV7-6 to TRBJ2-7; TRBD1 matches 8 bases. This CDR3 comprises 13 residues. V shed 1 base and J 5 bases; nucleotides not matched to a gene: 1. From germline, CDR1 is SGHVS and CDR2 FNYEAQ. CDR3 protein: CASSLVDRDEQYF. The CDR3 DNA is TGTGCCAGCAGCTTAGTGGACAGGGACGAGCAGTACTTC.

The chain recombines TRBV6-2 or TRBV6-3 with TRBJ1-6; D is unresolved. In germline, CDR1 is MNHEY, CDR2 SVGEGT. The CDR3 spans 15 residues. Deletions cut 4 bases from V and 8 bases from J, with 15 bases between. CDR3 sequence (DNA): TGTGCCAGCAGTTCCGGATGGCGGTGGGATTCACCCCTCCACTTT. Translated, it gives CASSSGWRWDSPLHF.

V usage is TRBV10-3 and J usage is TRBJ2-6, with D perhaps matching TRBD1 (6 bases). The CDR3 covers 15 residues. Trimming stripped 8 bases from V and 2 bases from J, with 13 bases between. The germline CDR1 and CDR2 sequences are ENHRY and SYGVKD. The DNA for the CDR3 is TGTGCCATCGGGGTAACAGGGACTGGGGCCAACGTCCTGACTTTC. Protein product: CAIGVTGTGANVLTF.

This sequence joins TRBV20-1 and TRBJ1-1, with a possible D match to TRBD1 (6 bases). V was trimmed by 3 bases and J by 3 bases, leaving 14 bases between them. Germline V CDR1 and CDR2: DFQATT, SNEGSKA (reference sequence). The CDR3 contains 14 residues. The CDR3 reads CSASLGAPDTEAFF. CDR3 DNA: TGCAGTGCTAGTCTGGGGGCCCCGGACACTGAAGCTTTCTTT.

Written as DNA, the CDR3 is TGTGCCAGCAGCCTACGAGACAGGGCGGGTACCGGGGAGCTGTTTTTT. Translated: CASSLRDRAGTGELFF. This chain uses TRBV9 with TRBJ2-2; 7 positions agree with TRBD1. The length of the CDR3 is 16 residues. The V segment lost 4 bases and the J segment 5 bases; nucleotides outside the gene matches: 11. The V gene's germline CDR1 is SGDLS and CDR2 YYNGEE.

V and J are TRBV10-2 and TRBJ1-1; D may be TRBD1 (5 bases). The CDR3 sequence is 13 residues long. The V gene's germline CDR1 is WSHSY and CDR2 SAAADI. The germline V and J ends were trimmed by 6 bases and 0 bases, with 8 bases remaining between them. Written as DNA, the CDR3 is TGCGCCAGCAGGGGGGGACTGAACACTGAAGCTTTCTTT. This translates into CASRGGLNTEAFF.

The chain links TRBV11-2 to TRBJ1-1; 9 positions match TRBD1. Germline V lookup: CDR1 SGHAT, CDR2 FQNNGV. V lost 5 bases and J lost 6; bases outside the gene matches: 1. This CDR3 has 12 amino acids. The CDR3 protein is CASSGQGSEAFF. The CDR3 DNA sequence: TGTGCCAGCAGCGGACAGGGGTCTGAAGCTTTCTTT.

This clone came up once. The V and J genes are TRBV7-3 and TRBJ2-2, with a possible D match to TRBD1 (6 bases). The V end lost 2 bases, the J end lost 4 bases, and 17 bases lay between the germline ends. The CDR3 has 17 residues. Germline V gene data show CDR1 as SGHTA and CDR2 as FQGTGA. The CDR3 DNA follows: TGTGCCAGCAGCTTAGGGTCATTACAGGGAGCCACCGGGGAGCTGTTTTTT. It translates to CASSLGSLQGATGELFF.

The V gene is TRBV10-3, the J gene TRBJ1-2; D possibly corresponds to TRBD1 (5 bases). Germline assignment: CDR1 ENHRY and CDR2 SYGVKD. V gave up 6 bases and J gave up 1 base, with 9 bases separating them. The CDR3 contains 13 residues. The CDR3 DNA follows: TGTGCCATCAGCCCCGACAGTAACTATGGCTACACCTTC. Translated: CAISPDSNYGYTF.

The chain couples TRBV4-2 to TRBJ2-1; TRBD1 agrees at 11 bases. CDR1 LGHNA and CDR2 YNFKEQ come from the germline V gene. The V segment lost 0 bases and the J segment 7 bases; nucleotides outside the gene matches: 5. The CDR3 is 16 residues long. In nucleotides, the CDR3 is TGTGCCAGCAGCCAAGAAGCCGGGACAGGGGGAAATGAGCAGTTCTTC. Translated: CASSQEAGTGGNEQFF.

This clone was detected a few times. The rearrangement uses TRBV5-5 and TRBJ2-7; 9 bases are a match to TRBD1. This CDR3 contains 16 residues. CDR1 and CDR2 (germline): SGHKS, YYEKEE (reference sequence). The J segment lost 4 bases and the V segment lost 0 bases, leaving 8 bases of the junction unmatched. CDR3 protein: CASSLAFTGGQYEQYF. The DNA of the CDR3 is TGTGCCAGCAGCTTGGCGTTCACAGGGGGCCAGTACGAGCAGTACTTC.

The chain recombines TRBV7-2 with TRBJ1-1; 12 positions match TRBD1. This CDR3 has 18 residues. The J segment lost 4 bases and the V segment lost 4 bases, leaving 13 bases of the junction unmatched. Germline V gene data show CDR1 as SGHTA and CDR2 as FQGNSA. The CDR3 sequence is CASSSWGPGTGGVTEAFF. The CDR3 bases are TGTGCCAGCAGCTCGTGGGGCCCCGGGACAGGGGGCGTCACTGAAGCTTTCTTT. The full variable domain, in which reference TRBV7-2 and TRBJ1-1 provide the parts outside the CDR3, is GAGVSQSPSNKVTEKGKDVELRCDPISGHTALYWYRQSLGQGLEFLIYFQGNSAPDKSGLPSDRFSAERTGGSVSTLTIQRTQQEDSAVYLCASSSWGPGTGGVTEAFFGQGTRLTVV.

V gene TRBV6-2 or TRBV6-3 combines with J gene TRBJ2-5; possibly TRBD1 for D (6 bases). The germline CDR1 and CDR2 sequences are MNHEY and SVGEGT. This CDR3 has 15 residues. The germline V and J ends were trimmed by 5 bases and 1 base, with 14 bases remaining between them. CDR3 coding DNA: TGTGCCAGCAGTCCCCTGAGGGGGAGCCAAGAGACCCAGTACTTC. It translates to CASSPLRGSQETQYF.